The entry below describes one T cell receptor (beta chain). No antigen is known for it. The data were obtained in a study of blood T cells in healthy people across ages. The donors, all healthy, were Caucasians living in Russia, aged roughly 6 to 100. The V segment lost 2 bases and the J segment 0 bases; nucleotides outside the gene matches: 9. Germline V gives CDR1 LGHNA, CDR2 YNFKEQ. CDR3 length: 18 amino acids. A second roughly 7 to 12 cycle PCR used barcoded and J-beta primers. TCRdb independently ran MiXCR on the 5' RACE reads; one entry per CDR3 protein. This table holds over 1,500,000 distinct CDR3 sequences, approximately 39% found once. Findings and limits, study-wide: Diversity estimates from one million T cells were considered underestimates.

The specimen was blood. The TCR originated in a human donor in good health. The chain is built from TRBV4-2 and TRBJ1-5; 8 bases match TRBD1. CDR3 bases: TGTGCCAGCAGCCAACGGACAGGGATTGGGAATAGCAATCAGCCCCAGCATTTT. Translation gives CASSQRTGIGNSNQPQHF.